The rows below give T cell receptor beta chains drawn from one sample of a study of beta chain features in type 1 diabetes. Method: immunoSEQ multiplex PCR; TCRdb's copy keeps in-frame clones and lacks some. The sample has roughly 380,000 clones; 20% are singletons. Sequenced sample: naive CD4+ T cells from blood. These receptors all stem from a woman aged 18-35 years in good health. Each CDR3 is given with its conserved first and last residue.

V	J	CDR3
TRBV10-3	TRBJ1-1	CAISESAVIMNTEAFF
TRBV29-1	TRBJ2-7	CSVSIAGRPYEQYF
TRBV29-1	TRBJ2-3	CSVVILAGETQYF
TRBV7-2	TRBJ2-5	CASSYGGGQETQYF
TRBV9	TRBJ2-5	CASSAETGQETQYF
TRBV7-9	TRBJ2-5	CASSFSQGWETQYF
TRBV9	TRBJ2-2	CASSARGEGSNTGELFF
TRBV9	TRBJ1-5	CASSAGTGPNQPQHF
TRBV4-2	TRBJ1-1	CASSQSPGVQNTEAFF
TRBV18	TRBJ2-5	CASSQGESETQYF
TRBV2	TRBJ1-5	CASQRGGSNQPQHF
TRBV5-6	TRBJ2-7	CASSSAYEQYF
TRBV30	TRBJ2-3	CASAQGVRSTDTQYF
TRBV4-3	TRBJ2-7	CASSQGTTSYEQYF
TRBV11-2	TRBJ2-5	CASSPGQYQETQYF
TRBV4-1	TRBJ2-1	CASSPVGTLAPHEQFF
TRBV10-3	TRBJ2-5	CAIKGTSGPQETQYF
TRBV9	TRBJ2-3	CASSVQGFLTDTQYF
TRBV4-3	TRBJ2-6	CASSQVGGGPSGANVLTF
TRBV5-1	TRBJ2-5	CASSTGGRETQYF
TRBV5-4	TRBJ2-7	CASSPSGSRYEQYF
TRBV2	TRBJ2-5	CASSGGQGQETQYF
TRBV4-1	TRBJ1-1	CASSPGRAKRNTEAFF
TRBV25-1	TRBJ2-7	CASRDSVSEQYF
TRBV6-6	TRBJ2-1	CASINWEDREQFF
TRBV2	TRBJ1-1	CASSSRQGGTEAFF
TRBV12-5	TRBJ2-5	CASGPGQGQETQYF
TRBV15	TRBJ1-5	CATSRDSGGQPQHF
TRBV4-1	TRBJ2-5	CASSQEIAGGPRQTQYF
TRBV14	TRBJ2-7	CASSQGSFVYEQYF
TRBV29-1	TRBJ2-2	CSVVPTPSTGELFF
TRBV28	TRBJ2-7	CASSRPPGVPYEQYF
TRBV9	TRBJ2-5	CASSVGGQETQYF
TRBV9	TRBJ2-3	CASSSITSGGTDTQYF
TRBV2	TRBJ2-3	CATSLERSTDTQYF
TRBV6-1	TRBJ1-2	CASSFASYGYTF
TRBV7-2	TRBJ2-1	CASSLAGGTYNEQFF
TRBV18	TRBJ2-1	CASNGQGTYNEQFF
TRBV18	TRBJ2-7	CASSPAGSYYEQYF
TRBV7-2	TRBJ1-1	CASSLVRVGGNTEAFF
TRBV10-3	TRBJ2-1	CATRDRVGVEQFF
TRBV29-1	TRBJ2-5	CSVNLAGGRGTQYF
TRBV4-3	TRBJ1-2	CASSQGGGGRSYGYTF
TRBV4-2	TRBJ1-5	CASSHRTGDNQPQHF
TRBV7-2	TRBJ1-4	CASSLNEGVEEKLFF
TRBV6-5	TRBJ1-6	CASSLSQRGNPLHF
TRBV18	TRBJ1-2	CASSLMGRANYGYTF
TRBV11-3	TRBJ2-1	CASSPALSADEQFF
TRBV29-1	TRBJ2-1	CSVDGQYNEQFF
TRBV9	TRBJ1-1	CASSEQTGDTEAFF
TRBV18	TRBJ1-2	CASSPLRQGIDYGYTF
TRBV5-1	TRBJ2-1	CASSPWEAGEFHEQFF
TRBV4-1	TRBJ2-4	CASSREGNSGRIAKNIQYF
TRBV29-1	TRBJ1-2	CSVDYSGYGYTF
TRBV30	TRBJ2-7	CAWSVAYEQYF